This T cell receptor beta chain was retrieved from a study of T cells in localized non-small cell lung cancer. Findings of the study overall: A median of about 58 of the top 100 tumor clones appeared in adjacent lung, which was paired and uninvolved. It remains possible that heterogeneity exists, since only one tumor region was sequenced.

Notes on this clone: Antigen unknown.

Clones were read by immunoSEQ multiplex PCR, and TCRdb kept only the in-frame ones, dropping some. The sample lists about 2,400 clones; about a fifth were seen once. This TCR was recovered from a man aged 40-75 years with stage I squamous cell lung carcinoma. The sequencing used normal lung tissue next to the tumor, collected before any cancer treatment.

The CDR3, as DNA: TGTGCCAGCAGCTTCGAAGGGACGCCTCTCTCCTACAATGAGCAGTTCTTC. It encodes CASSFEGTPLSYNEQFF. This chain uses TRBV11-3 with TRBJ2-1; D may correspond to TRBD1 or TRBD2 (5 bases each). Trimming cost V 3 bases and J 0 bases, with 15 bases left between them. Per the germline V gene, CDR1 is SGHNT and CDR2 is YENEEA. CDR3 length: 17 amino acids.